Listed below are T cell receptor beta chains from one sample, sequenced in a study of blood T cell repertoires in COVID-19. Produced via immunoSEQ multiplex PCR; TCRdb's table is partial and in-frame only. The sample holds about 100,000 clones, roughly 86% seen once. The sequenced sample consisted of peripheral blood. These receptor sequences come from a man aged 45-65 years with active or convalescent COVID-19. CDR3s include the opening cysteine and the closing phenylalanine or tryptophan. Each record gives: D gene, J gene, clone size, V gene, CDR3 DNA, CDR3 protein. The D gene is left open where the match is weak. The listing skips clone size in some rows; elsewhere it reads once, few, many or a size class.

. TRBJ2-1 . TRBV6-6 TGTGCCAGCAGTTACATCGGTGAGCAGTTCTTC CASSYIGEQFF
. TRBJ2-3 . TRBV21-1 TGTGCCAGCAGAGCCCCACCCTGTCGGGGGGGATCCACAGATACGCAGTATTTT CASRAPPCRGGSTDTQYF
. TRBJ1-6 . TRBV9 TGTGCCAGCAGCGTAGAGAGCTCCTATAATTCACCCCTCCACTTT CASSVESSYNSPLHF
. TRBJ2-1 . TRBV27 TGTGCCAGCAGTCCTTATTTTCCGGGGAATGAGCAGTTCTTC CASSPYFPGNEQFF
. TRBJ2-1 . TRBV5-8 TGTGCCAGCAGCTTGGTTATCCTATCCCCCTCCTACAATGAGCAGTTCTTC CASSLVILSPSYNEQFF
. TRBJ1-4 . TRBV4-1 TGCGCCAGCAGCCAAAACCAGGGCAGGAATGAAAAACTGTTTTTT CASSQNQGRNEKLFF
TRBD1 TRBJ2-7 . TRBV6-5 TGTGCCAGCAGCCCCGGGACAGGAATACACGAGCAGTACTTC CASSPGTGIHEQYF
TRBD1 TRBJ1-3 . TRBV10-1 TGCGCCAGCAGAGAGGGGGCCTCTGGAAACACCATATATTTT CASREGASGNTIYF
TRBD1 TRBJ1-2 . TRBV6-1 TGTGCCAGCAGTGAGGGACAGGGGATCGGGGCTAACTATGGCTACACCTTC CASSEGQGIGANYGYTF
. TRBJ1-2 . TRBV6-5 TGTGCCAGCAGTACAGTAGGGGCCTCTAACTATGGCTACACCTTC CASSTVGASNYGYTF
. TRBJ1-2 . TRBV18 TGTGCCAGCTCGCCATTTTCCGGAGAGGATAACTATGGCTACACCTTC CASSPFSGEDNYGYTF
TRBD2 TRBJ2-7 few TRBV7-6 TGTGCCAGCAGCTTAGGGGGCATAGCGGGGGACTACGAGCAGTACTTC CASSLGGIAGDYEQYF
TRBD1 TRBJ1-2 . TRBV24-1 TGTGCCACCAGTGAAGCCGGGACAGGGTATGGCTACACCTTC CATSEAGTGYGYTF
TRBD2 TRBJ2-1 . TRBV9 TGTGCCAGCAGCGTTCCCGGGACTAGCGTATACAATGAGCAGTTCTTC CASSVPGTSVYNEQFF
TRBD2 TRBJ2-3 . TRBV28 TGTGCCAGCAGCCCTATGGGGGGACCCACTAGCGGGGAGGAGGATACGCAGTATTTT CASSPMGGPTSGEEDTQYF
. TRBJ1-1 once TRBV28 TGTGCCAGCATCAAAGAAGGAGGCACTGAAGCTTTCTTT CASIKEGGTEAFF
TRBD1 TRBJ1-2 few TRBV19 TGTGCCAGTCGTGGGGGGCAGGGGGCCTATGGCTACACCTTC CASRGGQGAYGYTF
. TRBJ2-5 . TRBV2 TGTGCCAGCAGTGAATTACTAGGTGGCAAGACCCAGTACTTC CASSELLGGKTQYF
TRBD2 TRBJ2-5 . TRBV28 TGTGCCAGCAGTTTCGCGGGAGGGGGTCAAGAGACCCAGTACTTC CASSFAGGGQETQYF
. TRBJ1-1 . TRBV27 TGTGCCAGCAGTAGGCCGGACAGCCTGGGGACTGAAGCTTTCTTT CASSRPDSLGTEAFF
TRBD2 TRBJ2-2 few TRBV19 TGTGCCAGTAGTATACGTGTAATAGCGGGGGCTGTCGGGGAGCTGTTTTTT CASSIRVIAGAVGELFF
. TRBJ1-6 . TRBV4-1 TGCGCCAGCAGCCATGAACAGAATAATTCACCCCTCCACTTT CASSHEQNNSPLHF
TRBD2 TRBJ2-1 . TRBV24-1 TGTGCCACCAGAACTAGCGGGGGAGGTGAGCAGTTCTTC CATRTSGGGEQFF
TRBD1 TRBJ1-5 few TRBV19 TGTGCCAGTACCCCAGTGGGACAGCCTTTGTATAGCAATCAGCCCCAGCATTTT CASTPVGQPLYSNQPQHF
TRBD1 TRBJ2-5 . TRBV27 TGTGCCAGCAGTGTCTCAGGGGGCTCGGGAGAGACCCAGTACTTC CASSVSGGSGETQYF
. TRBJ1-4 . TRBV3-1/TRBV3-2 TGTGCCAGCAGCGGAGCTCCCAGGGAGGGAGGGTGGAAACTGTTTTTT CASSGAPREGGWKLFF
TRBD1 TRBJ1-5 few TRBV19 TGTGCCAGTAGTATAGATCTGTTGGGGGGACAGAGCAATCAGCCCCAGCATTTT CASSIDLLGGQSNQPQHF